This paragraph covers one T cell receptor beta chain sequence. The data stem from a study of shared clonotypes between healthy human individuals. TCRdb keeps only in-frame clones here, not all; method: immunoSEQ multiplex PCR. The sample has approximately 460,000 clones, roughly 80% seen once. The CDR3 totals 14 residues. Germline CDR1 and CDR2: SGHAT and FQNNGV. V was pared by 1 base and J by 5 bases, with 8 bases between. The genes are TRBV11-2 and TRBJ2-2; possible D gene TRBD2, 6 bases. The TCR sequence derives from a middle-aged woman in good health. Some clones in this sample may be carry-over from other donors' samples. The specimen was PBMCs. CDR3 DNA: TGTGCCAGCAGCTTAGCCCTAGCGACCGGGGAGCTGTTTTTT. This sequence encodes CASSLALATGELFF.